These 26 T cell receptor beta chains came from one sample sequenced in a study of blood T cell repertoires in COVID-19. Sequencing used immunoSEQ multiplex PCR; TCRdb keeps in-frame clones, though not all of them. The table includes roughly 80,000 clones, 88% detected once. Sequenced: peripheral blood. These receptor sequences come from a human donor in a cohort sampled during active COVID-19.

This chain uses TRBV19 with TRBJ2-3; 12 bases line up with TRBD2. Germline-derived CDR1 and CDR2 are LNHDA and SQIVND (reference sequence). V trimming: 9 bases; J trimming: 2 bases; junction bases outside the gene matches: 6. This CDR3 comprises 15 residues. The DNA for the CDR3 is TGTGCCAGCAGACTAGCGGGAGCAATCACAGATACGCAGTATTTT. Encoded protein: CASRLAGAITDTQYF.

The V and J genes are TRBV7-9 and TRBJ1-1; D remains unclear. CDR1 is SEHNR and CDR2 is FQNEAQ in the germline V gene (reference sequence). The CDR3 totals 13 residues. V lost 6 bases to trimming and J lost 3 bases, with 11 bases between them. The CDR3 here is CASSSTGYTEAFF. CDR3 coding DNA: TGTGCCAGCAGTTCCACGGGTTACACTGAAGCTTTCTTT.

The chain has TRBV12-5 and TRBJ1-3; D unclear. This CDR3 spans 12 amino acids. V lost 5 bases to trimming and J lost 6 bases, with 8 bases between them. Germline assignment: CDR1 LGHNT and CDR2 FRNRAP. The CDR3: CASGPLENTIYF. The CDR3 coding sequence is TGTGCTAGTGGTCCCCTAGAAAACACCATATATTTT.

The rearrangement joins TRBV11-2 to TRBJ2-7; D ambiguous. Between the trimmed V and J ends, which lost 4 bases and 0 bases, there was a span of 13 bases. Germline CDR1 is SGHAT and CDR2 is FQNNGV. This CDR3 has 15 amino acids. Written as DNA, the CDR3 is TGTGCCAGCAGCTCTAATGTAATAAGCTCCTACGAGCAGTACTTC. Encoded protein: CASSSNVISSYEQYF.

V is TRBV18 and J is TRBJ1-6; unclear D gene. Germline values: CDR1 KGHSH, CDR2 LQKENI. CDR3 length: 18 residues. V lost 5 bases to trimming and J lost 0 bases, with 17 bases between them. The CDR3 DNA follows: TGTGCCAGCTCAACAGTGACGGCTGCCAGCTCCTATAATTCACCCCTCCACTTT. It codes for CASSTVTAASSYNSPLHF.

This sequence joins TRBV13 and TRBJ2-7; no clear D gene. This CDR3 contains 12 residues. Trimming removed 1 base from V and 3 bases from J, with 4 bases in between. From germline, CDR1 is PRHDT and CDR2 FYEKMQ (reference sequence). CDR3 in amino acids: CASSLDGYEQYF. The CDR3 bases are TGTGCCAGCAGCTTAGACGGCTACGAGCAGTACTTC.

The chain uses TRBV29-1 and TRBJ2-3, with D possibly being TRBD1 (6 bases). Germline CDR1 SQVTM, CDR2 ANQGSEA. Trimming took 3 bases from V and 1 from J, leaving 14 bases between them. CDR3 length equals 15 residues. The DNA of the CDR3 is TGCAGCGTTGAGGGCGCGGACAGAGGCACAGATACGCAGTATTTT. This gives the protein CSVEGADRGTDTQYF.

The chain uses TRBV27 and TRBJ2-1; the D is unclear. CDR1 is MNHEY, CDR2 SMNVEV, per germline (reference sequence). CDR3 length: 15 amino acids. Between the trimmed V and J ends, which lost 5 bases and 0 bases, there was a span of 11 bases. CDR3 DNA sequence: TGTGCCAGCAGTCCTAAGAGGAGCTCCTACAATGAGCAGTTCTTC. This gives the protein CASSPKRSSYNEQFF.

The chain joins TRBV5-1 to TRBJ1-1; perhaps TRBD1 as D (6 bases). Trimming left V 4 bases short and J 1 base short, with 14 bases between. The CDR3 is made up of 15 amino acids. Germline V gene lookup returns CDR1 SGHRS and CDR2 YFSETQ. Here the CDR3 DNA reads TGCGCCAGCAGCGCTGGGGGACACCCGAACACTGAAGCTTTCTTT. It yields the protein CASSAGGHPNTEAFF.

The J gene is TRBJ1-2, the V gene TRBV5-1; tentatively, D is TRBD1 (5 bases). Germline V CDR1 and CDR2: SGHRS, YFSETQ. The CDR3 is 14 amino acids. V was cut by 6 bases and J by 0 bases, with 12 bases left in between. CDR3 protein: CASNGGTANYGYTF. The CDR3 nucleotides are TGCGCCAGCAACGGGGGAACCGCTAACTATGGCTACACCTTC.

The genes are TRBV7-9 and TRBJ2-1; TRBD2 matches at 11 bases. The germline V gene encodes CDR1 SEHNR and CDR2 FQNEAQ (reference sequence). The CDR3 length is 15 residues. The J segment lost 9 bases and the V segment lost 6 bases, leaving 10 bases of the junction unmatched. The CDR3 DNA reads TGTGCCAGCAGTTACTTAGCGGGAGGGTTTGGTGAGCAGTTCTTC. The encoded protein is CASSYLAGGFGEQFF.

This clone was recorded only once. The DNA of the CDR3 is TGTGCCAGCAGTAAGGGCGGGAGTGAATACGAGCAGTACTTC. Protein: CASSKGGSEYEQYF. V is TRBV11-3 and J is TRBJ2-7; 7 nucleotides agree with TRBD2. V lost 6 bases, J lost 4 bases, and 9 bases stayed unmatched. From germline, CDR1 is SGHNT and CDR2 YENEEA. This CDR3 is built from 14 residues.

The chain has TRBV23-1 and TRBJ1-3, with no clear D. TRBV23-1 is an ORF for which the function is uncertain. The ends were cut back, 4 bases at V and 1 base at J, with 2 bases in the middle. The CDR3 spans 12 residues. CDR3 coding DNA: TGCGCCAGCAGTCTATCTGGAAACACCATATATTTT. As protein: CASSLSGNTIYF.

This clone has a single count. V usage is TRBV29-1 and J usage is TRBJ1-2; 10 nucleotides agree with TRBD1. V lost 7 bases, J lost 7 bases, and 3 bases stayed unmatched. Germline lookup yields CDR1 SQVTM and CDR2 ANQGSEA. There are 11 residues in the CDR3. CDR3 nucleotides: TGCAGCGCGACAGGGGGCCTTGGCTACACCTTC. This codes for CSATGGLGYTF.

This sequence joins TRBV7-8 and TRBJ2-5; 10 nucleotides align to TRBD1. Trimming cost V 4 bases and J 5 bases; bases outside gene matches: 4. Germline values: CDR1 SGHVS, CDR2 FQNEAQ. The CDR3 consists of 14 residues. Here the CDR3 DNA reads TGTGCCAGCAGCTCGACAGGGGGCTGGGAGACCCAGTACTTC. Encoded protein: CASSSTGGWETQYF.

The chain couples TRBV18 to TRBJ2-5, with 10 positions matching TRBD1. The CDR3 spans 15 residues. CDR1 is KGHSH, CDR2 LQKENI, per germline. The trim removed 0 bases at V and 5 bases at J, leaving 3 bases unmatched. The CDR3 sequence is CASSPPRTGGETQYF. CDR3 coding DNA: TGTGCCAGCTCACCACCGAGGACAGGGGGGGAGACCCAGTACTTC.

This clone appeared a single time. The chain has TRBV7-9 and TRBJ2-7; TRBD1 matches at 9 bases. The CDR3 totals 14 residues. V lost 6 bases and J lost 7; bases outside the gene matches: 10. Looked up from germline, CDR1 is SEHNR and CDR2 is FQNEAQ (reference sequence). The CDR3 sequence: CASSSGQGLGEQYF. In nucleotides, the CDR3 is TGTGCCAGCAGTTCGGGACAGGGACTTGGGGAGCAGTACTTC. The whole variable domain, filled in from reference TRBV7-9 and TRBJ2-7, reads DTGVSQNPRHKITKRGQNVTFRCDPISEHNRLYWYRQTLGQGPEFLTYFQNEAQLEKSRLLSDRFSAERPKGSFSTLEIQRTEQGDSAMYLCASSSGQGLGEQYFGPGTRLTVT.

The rearrangement uses TRBV29-1 and TRBJ2-1; 10 bases line up with TRBD2. The CDR3 contains 15 residues. Germline CDR1 SQVTM, CDR2 ANQGSEA. The ends lost 5 bases at V and 4 bases at J; junction bases unmatched: 8. CDR3 DNA sequence: TGCAGCGTTCGTCTGGGGACTAGCGCATACAATGAGCAGTTCTTC. This encodes CSVRLGTSAYNEQFF.

This chain uses TRBV5-1 with TRBJ2-2; D might be TRBD2 (6 bases). The CDR3 spans 15 residues. Germline CDR1 SGHRS, CDR2 YFSETQ. Trimming cost V 0 bases and J 4 bases, with 10 bases left between them. For the CDR3, the DNA is TGCGCCAGCAGCTTGGTTGGAGGGCGCACCGGGGAGCTGTTTTTT. It yields the protein CASSLVGGRTGELFF.

The J gene is TRBJ2-3, the V gene TRBV11-3; D is perhaps TRBD2 (6 bases). The CDR3 loop spans 15 amino acids. V gave up 3 bases and J gave up 2 bases, with 12 bases separating them. The germline V gene has CDR1 SGHNT and CDR2 YENEEA. CDR3 nucleotide sequence: TGTGCCAGCAGCTTTACGGGACTCATCACAGATACGCAGTATTTT. Protein sequence: CASSFTGLITDTQYF.

V gene TRBV7-9 combines with J gene TRBJ2-2, with 7 nucleotides matching TRBD2. Germline CDR1 reads SEHNR; CDR2 reads FQNEAQ (reference sequence). This CDR3 comprises 16 residues. V lost 3 bases, J lost 2 bases, and 6 bases stayed unmatched. DNA for the CDR3: TGTGCCAGCAGCTTGGGCCCTAGCGGCAACACCGGGGAGCTGTTTTTT. Translation: CASSLGPSGNTGELFF.

The chain employs TRBV3-1 (or the pseudogene TRBV3-2) and TRBJ2-7; D possibly corresponds to TRBD2 (6 bases). The CDR3 is 15 residues long. V lost 0 bases, J lost 2 bases, and 11 bases lay in between. Germline lookup yields CDR1 LGHDT and CDR2 YNNKEL (reference sequence). The chain's CDR3 is CASSQDSGAPYEQYF. As DNA, the CDR3 is TGTGCCAGCAGCCAAGATTCGGGAGCCCCCTACGAGCAGTACTTC.

The V call is TRBV6-5, the J call TRBJ2-5, with D possibly being TRBD2 (7 bases). Germline V gene data show CDR1 as MNHEY and CDR2 as SVGAGI. The length of the CDR3 is 14 residues. Trimming cost V 7 bases and J 5 bases, with 17 bases left between them. The CDR3 loop is CASMEGGGRETQYF. CDR3 coding DNA: TGTGCCAGCATGGAGGGAGGGGGTAGGGAGACCCAGTACTTC.

This clone has a single count. The V gene is TRBV7-9, the J gene TRBJ2-1, with 12 bases that match TRBD2. V lost 4 bases and J lost 6; bases outside the gene matches: 16. The CDR3 loop spans 19 amino acids. The germline gives CDR1 SEHNR, CDR2 FQNEAQ (reference sequence). The CDR3 DNA is TGTGCCAGCAGCTCGTTACTAGCGGGGGGAGCGGGGCAAATCAATGAGCAGTTCTTC. Protein product: CASSSLLAGGAGQINEQFF.

This sequence joins TRBV19 and TRBJ1-4; D is possibly TRBD1 (5 bases). The length of the CDR3 is 17 residues. Germline V CDR1 and CDR2: LNHDA, SQIVND (reference sequence). V shed 0 bases and J shed 0 bases, with 11 bases lying between them. CDR3 nucleotides: TGTGCCAGTAGTATAGATTGGGACTTCTCAACTAATGAAAAACTGTTTTTT. It specifies CASSIDWDFSTNEKLFF.

In its sample, this clone was seen once. V usage is TRBV29-1 and J usage is TRBJ2-1, with D unresolved. The germline gives CDR1 SQVTM, CDR2 ANQGSEA. Deletions cut 6 bases from V and 8 bases from J, with 20 bases between. This CDR3 comprises 14 residues. CDR3 in amino acids: CSVYSSPREDEQFF. DNA for the CDR3: TGCAGCGTCTACTCTTCCCCCCGCGAGGATGAGCAGTTCTTC.